These 16 T cell receptor beta chains came from one sample sequenced in a study of control samples from healthy donors and cancer patients. Assay used: immunoSEQ multiplex PCR; TCRdb lists only in-frame clones, some missing. The table lists 90,000 to 150,000 clones, around nine tenths of them singletons, with 9% to 13% in the top ten. Specimen: blood. Receptors originate from a man aged 25-40 years in good health.

The V and J genes are TRBV9 and TRBJ2-5; D not resolved. The germline CDR1 and CDR2 sequences are SGDLS and YYNGEE. This CDR3 has 12 residues. V was clipped by 3 bases and J by 4 bases, with 7 bases between them. CDR3 in amino acids: CASSAPRETQYF. The CDR3 DNA reads TGTGCCAGCAGCGCCCCCCGAGAGACCCAGTACTTC.

This rearrangement joins TRBV6-6 to TRBJ1-1, with 9 bases aligning to TRBD1. The CDR3 sequence is 14 residues long. Per the germline V gene, CDR1 is MNHNY and CDR2 is SVGAGI (reference sequence). J lost 5 bases, V lost 5 bases, and 6 bases had no gene match. The chain's CDR3 is CASSKQGAWTEAFF. The CDR3 nucleotides read TGTGCCAGCAGTAAACAGGGGGCGTGGACTGAAGCTTTCTTT.

The chain combines TRBV3-1 (or the pseudogene TRBV3-2) with TRBJ2-7; 8 bases are a match to TRBD1. CDR1 is LGHDT, CDR2 YNNKEL, per germline (reference sequence). The CDR3 totals 14 residues. Germline trimming cut 0 bases from V and 5 bases from J; bases unmatched to any gene: 3. CDR3 protein: CASSQDYRGDEQYF. The CDR3 nucleotides read TGTGCCAGCAGCCAAGATTACAGGGGGGACGAGCAGTACTTC.

The genes are TRBV6-6 and TRBJ1-5; D gene ambiguous. The CDR3 has 11 amino acids. Between the trimmed V and J ends, which lost 6 bases and 5 bases, there was a span of 5 bases. Germline V gene sequence: CDR1 MNHNY, CDR2 SVGAGI (reference sequence). This CDR3 reads CASSTDQPQHF. The CDR3 coding sequence is TGTGCCAGCAGCACAGATCAGCCCCAGCATTTT.

This clone was seen a few times. This chain uses TRBV3-1 (or the pseudogene TRBV3-2) with TRBJ1-6, with 8 bases identical to TRBD1. Germline CDR1 is LGHDT and CDR2 is YNNKEL (reference sequence). This CDR3 spans 16 amino acids. The V and J ends lost 3 bases and 3 bases, in that order; junction bases with no gene match: 4. CDR3 amino acids: CASSQAGQVYNSPLHF. CDR3 nucleotides: TGTGCCAGCAGCCAGGCGGGACAGGTCTATAATTCACCCCTCCACTTT.

This chain uses TRBV6-5 with TRBJ1-4, with 7 bases aligning to TRBD1. With V trimmed by 6 bases and J by 10 bases, 8 bases remained unmatched. Germline values: CDR1 MNHEY, CDR2 SVGAGI. CDR3 length: 13 amino acids. Written as DNA, the CDR3 is TGTGCCAGCAGCAGAGACAGGGAGGCAAAACTGTTTTTT. As protein: CASSRDREAKLFF.

This chain joins TRBV5-6 and TRBJ2-7; no clear D gene. The CDR3 has 13 residues. Germline CDR1 reads SGHDT; CDR2 reads YYEEEE. V dropped 2 bases and J dropped 0 bases, with 6 bases sitting between them. The CDR3, as DNA: TGTGCCAGCAGCTTCGGCAACTCCTACGAGCAGTACTTC. This sequence encodes CASSFGNSYEQYF.

The rearrangement joins TRBV7-2 to TRBJ1-5; 7 bases line up with TRBD1. V trimming: 1 base; J trimming: 10 bases; junction bases outside the gene matches: 7. The germline CDR1 and CDR2 sequences are SGHTA and FQGNSA. The CDR3 is 14 amino acids. The CDR3 loop reads CASSLEFGTDPQHF. In DNA, the CDR3 is TGTGCCAGCAGCTTAGAGTTTGGGACAGATCCCCAGCATTTT.

CDR3 DNA: TGCAGTGCTAGAGTCGAGCGATCGGCTTTCTTT. Translating gives CSARVERSAFF. The chain recombines TRBV20-1 with TRBJ1-1; D call uncertain. Deletions cut 1 base from V and 11 bases from J, with 11 bases between. Germline V gene data show CDR1 as DFQATT and CDR2 as SNEGSKA (reference sequence). The CDR3 loop spans 11 amino acids.

The chain uses TRBV18 and TRBJ1-1; TRBD1 matches 7 bases. Germline V gives CDR1 KGHSH, CDR2 LQKENI. V lost 1 base, J lost 5 bases, and 4 bases stayed unmatched. There are 14 residues in the CDR3. CDR3 in DNA: TGTGCCAGCTCACCACGACAGGGAAGAACTGAAGCTTTCTTT. It yields the protein CASSPRQGRTEAFF.

DNA for the CDR3: TGTGCCAGCAGTGATCGGGGGGGCACTGAAGCTTTCTTT. It yields the protein CASSDRGGTEAFF. The chain combines TRBV25-1 with TRBJ1-1, with a tentative D call TRBD1 (5 bases). This CDR3 has 13 residues. Germline CDR1 is MGHDK and CDR2 is SYGVNS. V lost 3 bases and J lost 4, with 9 bases in between.

J is TRBJ1-5 and V is TRBV24-1; D is possibly TRBD1 (5 bases). Trimming cost V 6 bases and J 5 bases, with 13 bases left between them. Germline values: CDR1 KGHDR, CDR2 SFDVKD. The CDR3 sequence is 14 residues long. The CDR3 sequence: CATSTRGTDQPQHF. As DNA, the CDR3 is TGTGCCACCAGTACACGAGGGACGGATCAGCCCCAGCATTTT.

The gene calls are TRBV19 and TRBJ1-1, with D possibly matching TRBD1 (6 bases). V was shortened by 6 bases and J by 7 bases, with 15 bases between the two germline ends. CDR1 is LNHDA and CDR2 is SQIVND in the germline V gene (reference sequence). The CDR3 sequence is 13 residues long. The CDR3 region is CASRLAEQGEAFF. The DNA of the CDR3 is TGTGCCAGTAGGCTAGCTGAACAGGGTGAAGCTTTCTTT.

The chain joins TRBV2 to TRBJ1-1; TRBD1 aligns across 7 bases. The CDR3 sequence is 15 residues long. The germline CDR1 and CDR2 sequences are SNHLY and FYNNEI. The V gene end was trimmed by 4 bases and the J gene end by 0 bases; junction bases not matched to a gene: 5. In DNA, the CDR3 is TGTGCCAGCAGTGGACAGGGAGTTATGAACACTGAAGCTTTCTTT. Translated: CASSGQGVMNTEAFF.

The chain links TRBV12-3 or TRBV12-4 to TRBJ2-1, with D uncertain. The CDR3 is made up of 13 amino acids. V gave up 7 bases and J gave up 4 bases, with 11 bases separating them. CDR3 bases: TGTGCCAGCAATTTTGGACGGTACAATGAGCAGTTCTTC. The encoded protein is CASNFGRYNEQFF.

A few counts support this clone. V and J are TRBV7-2 and TRBJ2-5; 13 bases are a match to TRBD2. The CDR3 covers 17 residues. V lost 4 bases and J lost 4; bases outside the gene matches: 9. CDR1 is SGHTA and CDR2 is FQGNSA in the germline V gene. In DNA, the CDR3 is TGTGCCAGCAGCTCCGGCTTACTAGCGGGGGGGGGAGAGACCCAGTACTTC. Translation gives CASSSGLLAGGGETQYF.